These 4 T cell receptor beta chains share one sample of origin, sequenced in a study of response to subunit inactivated influenza vaccine. From the RT-PCR reads, TCRdb called clonotypes with MiXCR, one entry per CDR3 protein. The repertoire includes roughly 520,000 distinct CDR3 sequences, approximately 24% of them detected once, and approximately 1.9% sits in the top ten. The sample consisted of CD4+ T cells sorted from PBMCs, taken 5 days after vaccination. The receptors originated from a middle-aged man who received an inactivated influenza vaccine.

CDR3 in amino acids: CSAEGRGPQETQYF. DNA of the CDR3: TGCAGCGCCGAAGGGAGGGGGCCTCAAGAGACCCAGTACTTC. The chain links TRBV29-1 to TRBJ2-5; D may be TRBD1 or TRBD2 (7 bases each). Trimming pared 7 bases from V and 2 bases from J, leaving 17 bases between. This CDR3 has 14 amino acids. Germline lookup yields CDR1 SQVTM and CDR2 ANQGSEA.

This clonotype has a handful of counts. The chain has TRBV5-5 and TRBJ2-1; the D is unclear. CDR3 size: 14 residues. CDR1 and CDR2 from the germline V gene are SGHKS and YYEKEE (reference sequence). Trimming shortened V by 4 bases and J by 3 bases, and 11 bases separated the two germline ends. This CDR3 is CASSLATVYNEQFF. CDR3 sequence (DNA): TGTGCCAGCAGCCTCGCGACGGTCTACAATGAGCAGTTCTTC.

V and J are TRBV5-1 and TRBJ1-2; D perhaps matches TRBD1 (5 bases). Germline values: CDR1 SGHRS, CDR2 YFSETQ. CDR3 size: 15 residues. V was cut by 4 bases and J by 2 bases, with 15 bases left in between. The CDR3 coding sequence is TGCGCCAGCAGCCCTCCCGGGACGGGGAACTATGGCTACACCTTC. Protein: CASSPPGTGNYGYTF.

This clonotype was recorded at least ten times. V gene TRBV7-8 combines with J gene TRBJ2-5, with TRBD2 identical over 8 bases. CDR3 length: 19 residues. The V segment lost 1 base and the J segment 0 bases; nucleotides outside the gene matches: 13. CDR1 SGHVS and CDR2 FQNEAQ come from the germline V gene. As DNA, the CDR3 is TGTGCCAGCAGCTTAGGGAGGCTAGCGGGCGTTATCAACCAAGAGACCCAGTACTTC. Protein product: CASSLGRLAGVINQETQYF.